This TCR beta chain came from a study of T cell responses to AZD1222 COVID-19 vaccine. Broader study findings: Unmutated variant regions are reportedly the target of nearly half of TCRs that are spike-specific.

Sequencing was performed with immunoSEQ multiplex PCR; in TCRdb, only in-frame clones are kept and a portion is missing. The data show 200,000 or so clones, roughly 92% seen once. In regard to this clone: Its target is unknown. The sample holds other DNA sequences that translate to the same CDR3.

The receptor was isolated from an adult who received the AZD1222 COVID-19 vaccine. Here the sequenced sample was peripheral blood, taken 28 days after the second AZD1222 dose.

The CDR3 DNA is TGCGCCAGCAGCTTGGGACAGAATAATTCACCCCTCCACTTT. As protein: CASSLGQNNSPLHF. The chain is built from TRBV5-1 and TRBJ1-6; D is perhaps TRBD1 (5 bases). The CDR3 extends over 14 amino acids. V lost 0 bases, J lost 5 bases, and 6 bases lay in between. The V gene's germline CDR1 is SGHRS and CDR2 YFSETQ.